Below are 5 T cell receptor beta chains sequenced from a single sample in a study of blood T cells in healthy people across ages. A second PCR of roughly 7 to 11 cycles used a sample-barcoded 5' primer and a J-beta primer mix. TCRdb fed the 5' RACE reads into MiXCR, producing one record per CDR3 protein. The profile covers 800,000 to 1,000,000 distinct CDR3 sequences, with 45% to 50% appearing a single time and under 15% taken by the ten largest. The sample comprised blood. These receptors were collected from a man aged 25 to 40 in good health.

The V call is TRBV12-3 or TRBV12-4, the J call TRBJ2-3, with D possibly called TRBD1 or TRBD2 (5 bases each). V gave up 4 bases and J gave up 0 bases, with 11 bases separating them. CDR3 length: 15 amino acids. In DNA, the CDR3 is TGTGCCAGCAGTTCCCGGGACGATAGCACAGATACGCAGTATTTT. As protein: CASSSRDDSTDTQYF.

The chain is built from TRBV3-1 and TRBJ2-7; the match to TRBD2 covers 12 bases. The V gene's germline CDR1 is LGHDT and CDR2 YNNKEL (reference sequence). This CDR3 has 16 residues. V lost 1 base, J lost 3 bases, and 4 bases stayed unmatched. The CDR3 sequence: CASSQVKTSGSYEQYF. The CDR3 DNA sequence: TGTGCCAGCAGCCAAGTTAAGACTAGCGGGAGCTACGAGCAGTACTTC.

The chain recombines TRBV12-3 or TRBV12-4 with TRBJ2-1; TRBD1 aligns across 8 bases. This CDR3 comprises 14 residues. V was clipped by 8 bases and J by 6 bases; unmatched bases: 9. Written as DNA, the CDR3 is TGTGCCAGCGGGAGGACAGGGCTATTCAATGAGCAGTTCTTC. Amino acid sequence: CASGRTGLFNEQFF.

V usage is TRBV11-2 and J usage is TRBJ1-3; a weak D match, TRBD1 (5 bases). Trimming removed 5 bases from V and 9 bases from J, with 20 bases in between. The CDR3 spans 15 residues. Germline CDR1 is SGHAT and CDR2 is FQNNGV. In nucleotides, the CDR3 is TGTGCCAGCAGCAATGAACCGGGACCCGGCGGCACCATATATTTT. Its protein product is CASSNEPGPGGTIYF.

V and J are TRBV12-3 or TRBV12-4 and TRBJ1-1; D gene uncertain. The V gene lost 4 bases and the J gene lost 2 bases, with 8 bases spanning the gap. The CDR3 consists of 13 residues. CDR3 DNA: TGTGCCAGCAGTTCCTACGAAAACACTGAAGCTTTCTTT. It encodes CASSSYENTEAFF.